Detailed here is one T cell receptor (beta chain). The CDR3 has 12 residues. V was shortened by 8 bases and J by 6 bases, with 15 bases between the two germline ends. Germline V CDR1 and CDR2: SGHRS, YFSETQ. This entry belongs to a study of blood T cell repertoires in COVID-19. Method: immunoSEQ multiplex PCR; TCRdb's copy keeps in-frame clones and lacks some. The sample yields a few hundred thousand clones, about 89% seen once. The TCR comes from a woman aged 50 to 60 who had recovered from COVID-19. The genes are TRBV5-1 and TRBJ2-7; weak D call: TRBD2 (6 bases). Source material: peripheral blood. DNA for the CDR3: TGCGCCAGTCGGGATAGCGGAATCGAGCAGTACTTC. As protein: CASRDSGIEQYF.